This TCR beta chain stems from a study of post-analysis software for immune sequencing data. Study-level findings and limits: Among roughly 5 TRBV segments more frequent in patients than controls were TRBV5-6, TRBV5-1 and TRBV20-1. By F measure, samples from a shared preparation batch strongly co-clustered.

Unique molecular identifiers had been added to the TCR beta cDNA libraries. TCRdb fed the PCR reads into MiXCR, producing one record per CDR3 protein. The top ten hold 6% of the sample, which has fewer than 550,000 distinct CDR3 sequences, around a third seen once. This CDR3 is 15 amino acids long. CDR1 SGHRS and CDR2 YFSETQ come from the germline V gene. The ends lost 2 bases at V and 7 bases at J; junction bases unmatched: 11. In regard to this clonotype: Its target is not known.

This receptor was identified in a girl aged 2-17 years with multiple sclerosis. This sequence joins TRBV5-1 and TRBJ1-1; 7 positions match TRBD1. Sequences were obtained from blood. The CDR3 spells CASSLGQAGIDEAFF. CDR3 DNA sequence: TGCGCCAGCAGCTTAGGACAGGCGGGGATCGATGAAGCTTTCTTT.